This TCR beta chain derives from a study of control samples from healthy donors and cancer patients. Germline V gives CDR1 SGHAT, CDR2 FQNNGV. The CDR3 consists of 15 residues. Note on this clone: Mismatch with germline at one junction end may stem from a read error. The same CDR3 arises from other DNA sequences in this sample as well.

Profiling relied on immunoSEQ multiplex PCR, and the TCRdb table lists in-frame clones only, not all of them. The top ten clones hold 8% to 9% of a sample with fewer than 15,000 clones, about 75% of them seen once. The V gene is TRBV11-2, the J gene TRBJ2-7; possibly TRBD1 or TRBD2 for D (5 bases each). The sample comprised formalin-fixed, paraffin-embedded tissue. The clonotype comes from a male donor with melanoma. CDR3 region: CASSSPRGVSYEQYF. The CDR3 nucleotides read TGTGCCAGCAGCTCGCCGAGGGGAGTTTCCTACGAGCAGTATTTC.